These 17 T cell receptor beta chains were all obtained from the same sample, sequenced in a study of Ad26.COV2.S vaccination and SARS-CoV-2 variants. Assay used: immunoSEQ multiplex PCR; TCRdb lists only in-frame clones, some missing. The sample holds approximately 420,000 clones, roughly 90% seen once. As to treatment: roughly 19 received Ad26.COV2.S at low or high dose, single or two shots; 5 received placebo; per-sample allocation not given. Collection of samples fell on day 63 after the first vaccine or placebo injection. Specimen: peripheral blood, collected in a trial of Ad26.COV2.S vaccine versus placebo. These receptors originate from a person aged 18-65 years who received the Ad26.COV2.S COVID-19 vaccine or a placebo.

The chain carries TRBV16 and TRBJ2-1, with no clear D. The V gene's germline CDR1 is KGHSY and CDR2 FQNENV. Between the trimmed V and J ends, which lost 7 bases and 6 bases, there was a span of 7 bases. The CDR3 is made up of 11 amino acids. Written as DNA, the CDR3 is TGTGCCAGCACCCAGAGCAATGAGCAGTTCTTC. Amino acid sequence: CASTQSNEQFF.

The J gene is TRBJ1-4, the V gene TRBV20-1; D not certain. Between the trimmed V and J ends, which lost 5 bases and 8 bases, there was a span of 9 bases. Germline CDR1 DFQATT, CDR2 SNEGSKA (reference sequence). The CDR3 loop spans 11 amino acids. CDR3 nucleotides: TGCAGTGCTGAAGACCGGGAAAAACTGTTTTTT. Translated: CSAEDREKLFF.

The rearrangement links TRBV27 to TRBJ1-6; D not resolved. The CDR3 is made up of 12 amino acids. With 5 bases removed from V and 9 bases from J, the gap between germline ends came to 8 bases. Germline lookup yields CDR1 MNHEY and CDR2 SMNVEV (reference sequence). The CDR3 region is CASSLTFSPLHF. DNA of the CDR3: TGTGCCAGCAGTCTGACTTTTTCACCCCTCCACTTT.

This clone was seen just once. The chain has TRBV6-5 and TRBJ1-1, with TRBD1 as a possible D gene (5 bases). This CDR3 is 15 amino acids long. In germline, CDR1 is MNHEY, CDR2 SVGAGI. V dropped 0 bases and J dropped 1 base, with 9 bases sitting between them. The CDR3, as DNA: TGTGCCAGCAGTTACTCCCACGGGGGGAACACTGAAGCTTTCTTT. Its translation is CASSYSHGGNTEAFF.

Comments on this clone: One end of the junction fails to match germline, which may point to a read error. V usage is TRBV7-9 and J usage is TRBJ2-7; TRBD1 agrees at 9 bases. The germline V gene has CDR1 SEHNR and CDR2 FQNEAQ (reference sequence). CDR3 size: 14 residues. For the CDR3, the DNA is TGTGCCAGCTCCTCCGGGACAGGGTGGGCCGCTAGAGAATTC. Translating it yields CASSSGTGWAAREF.

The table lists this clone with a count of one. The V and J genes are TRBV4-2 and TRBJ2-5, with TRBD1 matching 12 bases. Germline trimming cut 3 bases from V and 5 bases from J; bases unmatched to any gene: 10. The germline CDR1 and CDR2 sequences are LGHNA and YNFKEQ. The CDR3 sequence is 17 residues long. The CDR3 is CASSQGTGGRFGETQYF. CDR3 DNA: TGTGCCAGCAGCCAGGGGACAGGGGGCAGGTTCGGGGAGACCCAGTACTTC.

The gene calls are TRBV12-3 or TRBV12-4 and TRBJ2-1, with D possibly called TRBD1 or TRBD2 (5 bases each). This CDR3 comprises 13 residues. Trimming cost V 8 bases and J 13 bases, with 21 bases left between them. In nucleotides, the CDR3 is TGTGCCAGCGGGAGAAACAGGACCCCAAATCAGTTCTTC. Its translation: CASGRNRTPNQFF.

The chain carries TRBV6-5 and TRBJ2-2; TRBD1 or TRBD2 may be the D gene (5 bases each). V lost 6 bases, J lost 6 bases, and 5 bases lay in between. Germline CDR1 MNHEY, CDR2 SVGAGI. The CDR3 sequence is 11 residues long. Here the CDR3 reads CASRGPGELFF. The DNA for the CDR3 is TGTGCCAGCAGGGGACCCGGGGAGCTGTTTTTT.

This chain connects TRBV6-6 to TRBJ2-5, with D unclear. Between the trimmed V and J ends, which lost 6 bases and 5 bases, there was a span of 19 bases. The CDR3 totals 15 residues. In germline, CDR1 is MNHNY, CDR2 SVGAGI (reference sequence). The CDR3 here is CASSPRRPSDETQYF. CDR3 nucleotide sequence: TGTGCCAGCAGCCCCCGTCGGCCTAGTGATGAGACCCAGTACTTC.

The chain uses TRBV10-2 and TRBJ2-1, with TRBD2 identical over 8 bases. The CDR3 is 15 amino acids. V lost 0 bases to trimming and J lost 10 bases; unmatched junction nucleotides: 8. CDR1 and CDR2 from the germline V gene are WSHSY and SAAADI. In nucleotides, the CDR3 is TGCGCCAGCAGTGAGTCGTTGGCGGGGGGCACCGAGCAGTTCTTC. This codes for CASSESLAGGTEQFF.

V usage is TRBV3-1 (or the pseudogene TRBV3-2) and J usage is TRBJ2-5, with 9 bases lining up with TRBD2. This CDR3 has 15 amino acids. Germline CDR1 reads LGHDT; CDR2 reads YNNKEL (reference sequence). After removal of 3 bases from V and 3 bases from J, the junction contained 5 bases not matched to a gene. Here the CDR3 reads CASSQAGGAKETQYF. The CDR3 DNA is TGTGCCAGCAGCCAGGCGGGAGGGGCCAAAGAGACCCAGTACTTC.

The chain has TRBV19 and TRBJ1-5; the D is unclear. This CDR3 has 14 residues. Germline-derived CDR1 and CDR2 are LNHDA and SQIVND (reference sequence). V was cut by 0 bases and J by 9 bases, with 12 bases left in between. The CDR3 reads CASSIDIVWGPQHF. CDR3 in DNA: TGTGCCAGTAGTATAGATATAGTCTGGGGGCCCCAGCATTTT.

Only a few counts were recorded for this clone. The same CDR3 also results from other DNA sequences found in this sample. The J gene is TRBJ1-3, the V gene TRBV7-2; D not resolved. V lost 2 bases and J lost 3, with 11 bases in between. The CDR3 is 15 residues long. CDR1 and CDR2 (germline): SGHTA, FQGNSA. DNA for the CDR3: TGTGCCAGCAGCTTACCCCGGAGGGATGGAAACACCATATATTTT. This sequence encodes CASSLPRRDGNTIYF.

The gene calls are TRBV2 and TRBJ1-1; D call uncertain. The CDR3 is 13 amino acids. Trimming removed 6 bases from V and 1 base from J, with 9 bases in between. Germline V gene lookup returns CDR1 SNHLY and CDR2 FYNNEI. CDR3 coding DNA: TGTGCCAGCAGGACGTTAGGGAACACTGAAGCTTTCTTT. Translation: CASRTLGNTEAFF. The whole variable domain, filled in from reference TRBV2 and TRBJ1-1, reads EPEVTQTPSHQVTQMGQEVILRCVPISNHLYFYWYRQILGQKVEFLVSFYNNEISEKSEIFDDQFSVERPDGSNFTLKIRSTKLEDSAMYFCASRTLGNTEAFFGQGTRLTVV.

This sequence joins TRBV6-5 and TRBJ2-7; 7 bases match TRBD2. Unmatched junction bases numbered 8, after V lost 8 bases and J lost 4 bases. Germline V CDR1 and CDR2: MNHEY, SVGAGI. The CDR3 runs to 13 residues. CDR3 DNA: TGTGCCAGCTCCCGGGGGGTACATTACGAGCAGTACTTC. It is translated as CASSRGVHYEQYF.

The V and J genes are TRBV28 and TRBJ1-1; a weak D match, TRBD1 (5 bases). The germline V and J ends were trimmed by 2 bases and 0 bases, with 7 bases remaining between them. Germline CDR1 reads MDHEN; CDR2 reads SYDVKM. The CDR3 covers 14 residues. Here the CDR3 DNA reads TGTGCCAGCAGTTTACTCAGGGTGAACACTGAAGCTTTCTTT. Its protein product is CASSLLRVNTEAFF.

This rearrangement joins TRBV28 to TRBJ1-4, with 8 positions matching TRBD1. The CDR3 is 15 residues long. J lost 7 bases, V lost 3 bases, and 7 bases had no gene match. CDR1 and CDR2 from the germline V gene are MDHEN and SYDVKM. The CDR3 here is CASSFSGRGLEKLFF. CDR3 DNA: TGTGCCAGCAGTTTCTCGGGCAGGGGGCTTGAAAAACTGTTTTTT.